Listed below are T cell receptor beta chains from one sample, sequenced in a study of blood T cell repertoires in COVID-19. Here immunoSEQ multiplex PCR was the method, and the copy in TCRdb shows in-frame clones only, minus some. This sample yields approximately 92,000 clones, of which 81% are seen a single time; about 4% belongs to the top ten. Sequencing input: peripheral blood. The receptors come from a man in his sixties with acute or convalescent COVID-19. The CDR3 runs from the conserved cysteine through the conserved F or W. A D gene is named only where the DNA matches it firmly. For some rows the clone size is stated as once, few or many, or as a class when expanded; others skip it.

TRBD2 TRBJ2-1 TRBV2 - CASSGRAGGLNEQFF TGTGCCAGCAGTGGGAGAGCGGGAGGGCTTAATGAGCAGTTCTTC
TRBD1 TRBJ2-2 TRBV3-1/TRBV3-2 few CASSQVTGGYTGELFF TGTGCCAGCAGCCAAGTGACAGGGGGTTACACCGGGGAGCTGTTTTTT
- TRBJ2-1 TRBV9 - CASSVGDFLAPHNEQFF TGTGCCAGCAGCGTAGGGGACTTCCTGGCCCCCCACAATGAGCAGTTCTTC
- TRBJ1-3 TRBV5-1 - CASSIDSSGNTIYF TGCGCCAGCAGCATCGACAGCTCTGGAAACACCATATATTTT
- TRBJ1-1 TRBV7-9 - CASSLSRVFGTEAFF TGTGCCAGCAGCTTATCGAGGGTCTTTGGCACTGAAGCTTTCTTT
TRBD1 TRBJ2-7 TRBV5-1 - CASSLDGTGIYEQYF TGCGCCAGCAGCTTGGACGGGACAGGGATCTACGAGCAGTACTTC
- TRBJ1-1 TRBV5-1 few CASSLEVVRANTEAFF TGCGCCAGCAGCTTGGAGGTGGTCAGGGCGAACACTGAAGCTTTCTTT
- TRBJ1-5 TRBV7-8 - CASSPREQPQHF TGTGCCAGCAGCCCCCGGGAACAGCCCCAGCATTTT
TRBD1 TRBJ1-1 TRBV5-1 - CASSLGQGGEAFF TGCGCCAGCAGCCTTGGACAGGGGGGTGAAGCTTTCTTT
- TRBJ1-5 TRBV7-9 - CASSLAGDEEPQHF TGTGCCAGCAGCTTAGCAGGGGATGAAGAGCCCCAGCATTTT
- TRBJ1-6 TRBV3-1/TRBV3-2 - CASSQDLGSPLHF TGTGCCAGCAGCCAAGATCTCGGGTCACCCCTCCACTTT
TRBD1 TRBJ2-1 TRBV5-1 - CASSLDWDRGHLVF TGCGCCAGCAGCTTGGACTGGGACAGGGGGCATTTGGTCTTC
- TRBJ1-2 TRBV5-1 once CASSLGGPNYGYTF TGCGCCAGCAGCTTGGGTGGGCCCAATTATGGCTACACCTTC
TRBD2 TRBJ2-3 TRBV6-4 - CASSEGRLAAIDTQYF TGTGCCAGCAGTGAGGGCAGACTAGCGGCCATCGATACGCAGTATTTT
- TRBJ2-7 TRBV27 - CASSSGLPTDEQYF TGTGCCAGCAGTTCGGGACTCCCGACGGACGAGCAGTACTTC
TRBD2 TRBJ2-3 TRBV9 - CASSVAPSGEISTDTQYF TGTGCCAGCAGCGTAGCTCCTAGCGGGGAGATTAGCACAGATACGCAGTATTTT
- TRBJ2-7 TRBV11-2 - CASSLGGPSSYEQYF TGTGCCAGCAGCTTAGGAGGTCCGTCCTCCTACGAGCAGTACTTC
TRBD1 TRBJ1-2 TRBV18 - CASSPPTTGKGGYTF TGTGCCAGCTCACCACCAACGACAGGGAAAGGAGGCTACACCTTC
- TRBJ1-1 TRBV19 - CASSTAALTEAFF TGTGCCAGTAGTACTGCGGCGCTCACTGAAGCTTTCTTT
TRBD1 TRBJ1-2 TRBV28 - CASSPGQDPYGYTF TGTGCCAGCAGCCCCGGACAGGACCCTTATGGCTACACCTTC
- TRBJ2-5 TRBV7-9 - CASSSTMGETQYF TGTGCCAGCAGCTCGACAATGGGAGAGACCCAGTACTTC
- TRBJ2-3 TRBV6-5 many CASSYRFSTDTQYF TGTGCCAGCAGTTACCGGTTCAGCACAGATACGCAGTATTTT
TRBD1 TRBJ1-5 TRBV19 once CASSIGDRGNQPQHF TGTGCCAGTAGTATAGGGGACAGGGGCAATCAGCCCCAGCATTTT
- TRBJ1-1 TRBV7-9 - CASSLGAPNTEAFF TGTGCCAGCAGCTTAGGGGCGCCGAACACTGAAGCTTTCTTT
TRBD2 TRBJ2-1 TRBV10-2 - CASSDGGRAYEQFF TGCGCCAGCAGTGATGGCGGGAGGGCCTATGAGCAGTTCTTC
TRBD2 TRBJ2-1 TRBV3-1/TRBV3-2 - CASSHTSGGHNEQFF TGTGCCAGCAGCCACACTAGCGGGGGTCACAATGAGCAGTTCTTC